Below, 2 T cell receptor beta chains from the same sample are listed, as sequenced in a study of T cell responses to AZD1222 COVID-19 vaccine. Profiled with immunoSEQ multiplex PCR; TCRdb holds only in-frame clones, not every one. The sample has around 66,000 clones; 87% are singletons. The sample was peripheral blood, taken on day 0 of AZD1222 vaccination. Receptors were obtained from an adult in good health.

The CDR3 nucleotides are TGTGCCAGCAGCTTAGGAAGATATGGCTACACCTTC. Its translation: CASSLGRYGYTF. The chain recombines TRBV11-3 with TRBJ1-2, with D uncertain. The V gene's germline CDR1 is SGHNT and CDR2 YENEEA. The length of the CDR3 is 12 residues. V shed 1 base and J shed 5 bases, with 5 bases lying between them. Full variable domain (missing parts from reference TRBV11-3 and TRBJ1-2): EAGVVQSPRYKIIEKKQPVAFWCNPISGHNTLYWYLQNLGQGPELLIRYENEEAVDDSQLPKDRFSAERLKGVDSTLKIQPAELGDSAVYLCASSLGRYGYTFGSGTRLTVV.

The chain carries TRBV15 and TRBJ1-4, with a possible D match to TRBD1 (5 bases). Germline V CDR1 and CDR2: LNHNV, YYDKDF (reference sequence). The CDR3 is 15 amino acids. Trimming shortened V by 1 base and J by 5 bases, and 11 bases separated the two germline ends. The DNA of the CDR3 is TGTGCCACCAGCAGAGGGTGGGGGGACAATGAAAAACTGTTTTTT. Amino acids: CATSRGWGDNEKLFF.